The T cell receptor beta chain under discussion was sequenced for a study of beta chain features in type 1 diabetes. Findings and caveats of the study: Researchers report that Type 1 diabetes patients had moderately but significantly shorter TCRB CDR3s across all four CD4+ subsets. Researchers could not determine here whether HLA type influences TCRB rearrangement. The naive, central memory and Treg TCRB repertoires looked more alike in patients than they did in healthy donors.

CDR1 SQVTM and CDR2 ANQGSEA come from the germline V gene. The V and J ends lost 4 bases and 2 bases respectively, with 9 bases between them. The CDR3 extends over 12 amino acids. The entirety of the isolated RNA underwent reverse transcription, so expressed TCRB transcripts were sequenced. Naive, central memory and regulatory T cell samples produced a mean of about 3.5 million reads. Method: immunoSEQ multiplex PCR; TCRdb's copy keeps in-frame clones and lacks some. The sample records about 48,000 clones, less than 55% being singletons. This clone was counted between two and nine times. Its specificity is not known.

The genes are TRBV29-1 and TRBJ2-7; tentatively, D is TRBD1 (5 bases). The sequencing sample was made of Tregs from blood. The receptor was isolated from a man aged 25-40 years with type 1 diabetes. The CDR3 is CSVAARAYEQYF. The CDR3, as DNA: TGCAGCGTTGCGGCCAGGGCCTACGAGCAGTACTTC.